Following are 16 T cell receptor beta chains from one sample sequenced in a study of blood T cell repertoires in COVID-19. The method was immunoSEQ multiplex PCR; TCRdb's version includes in-frame clones alone and lacks a portion of them. This repertoire shows around 80,000 clones, more than 75% found once; its top ten account for about 8.5%. The sequencing input was peripheral blood. The receptors stem from an older man with active or convalescent COVID-19.

V gene TRBV2 combines with J gene TRBJ1-5; D might be TRBD1 (6 bases). This CDR3 has 15 residues. The V gene's germline CDR1 is SNHLY and CDR2 FYNNEI. V shed 6 bases and J shed 1 base, with 13 bases lying between them. The chain's CDR3 is CASRTTGASNQPQHF. CDR3 nucleotides: TGTGCCAGCAGGACGACAGGAGCGAGCAATCAGCCCCAGCATTTT. Looking up the rest from reference TRBV2 and TRBJ1-5 gives the full variable domain: EPEVTQTPSHQVTQMGQEVILRCVPISNHLYFYWYRQILGQKVEFLVSFYNNEISEKSEIFDDQFSVERPDGSNFTLKIRSTKLEDSAMYFCASRTTGASNQPQHFGDGTRLSIL.

This clone was observed a few times. This chain links TRBV5-8 with TRBJ1-5; possibly TRBD1 for D (6 bases). V was cut by 1 base and J by 2 bases, with 13 bases left in between. The CDR3 is 16 residues long. Germline CDR1 SGHTS, CDR2 YDEGEE. This CDR3 reads CASSLTQGDRNQPQHF. The CDR3, as DNA: TGTGCCAGCAGCTTGACACAGGGAGATCGCAATCAGCCCCAGCATTTT.

This chain's CDR3 is CASSKGRQGAADTQYF. The CDR3, as DNA: TGTGCCAGCAGCAAAGGTCGACAGGGGGCAGCTGATACGCAGTATTTT. The rearrangement links TRBV21-1 to TRBJ2-3; TRBD1 is the table's D call and was not checked against the DNA. TRBV21-1 is listed as a pseudogene. The CDR3 runs to 16 residues.

The chain has TRBV25-1 and TRBJ2-2; 11 nucleotides match TRBD2. V was pared by 5 bases and J by 1 base, with 3 bases of the junction left unmatched. Germline V gives CDR1 MGHDK, CDR2 SYGVNS. The CDR3 totals 16 residues. The CDR3 nucleotides read TGTGCCAGCAGTAGACTAGCGGGACAGAACACCGGGGAGCTGTTTTTT. Translating gives CASSRLAGQNTGELFF.

This clone has more than one count but fewer than ten. The rearrangement uses TRBV12-3 or TRBV12-4 and TRBJ1-2; D gene unclear. The V end lost 6 bases, the J end lost 8 bases, and 13 bases lay between the germline ends. The CDR3 is 12 amino acids. The CDR3, as DNA: TGTGCCAGCAGCGACCCCGGGAGGGGCTACACCTTC. It encodes CASSDPGRGYTF.

The chain joins TRBV5-1 to TRBJ2-2, with 9 bases matching TRBD1. In germline, CDR1 is SGHRS, CDR2 YFSETQ. This CDR3 region has 14 residues. V lost 3 bases, J lost 4 bases, and 1 base stayed unmatched. Here the CDR3 reads CASSSGQGTGELFF. CDR3 coding DNA: TGCGCCAGCAGCTCGGGACAGGGCACCGGGGAGCTGTTTTTT.

The chain is built from TRBV3-1 (or the pseudogene TRBV3-2) and TRBJ2-1; a possible D gene is TRBD1 (6 bases). V lost 2 bases, J lost 2 bases, and 22 bases lay in between. There are 19 residues in the CDR3. The germline gives CDR1 LGHDT, CDR2 YNNKEL (reference sequence). CDR3 region: CASSQSAITGRRAYNEQFF. The CDR3 bases are TGTGCCAGCAGCCAATCGGCCATCACAGGGAGACGAGCCTACAATGAGCAGTTCTTC.

The chain combines TRBV5-8 with TRBJ2-7; D remains ambiguous. The CDR3 is made up of 15 amino acids. V dropped 0 bases and J dropped 2 bases, with 12 bases sitting between them. Germline CDR1 is SGHTS and CDR2 is YDEGEE. For the CDR3, the DNA is TGTGCCAGCAGCTTGGAACCTATTAAAGCCTACGAGCAGTACGTC. Translating it yields CASSLEPIKAYEQYV.

The gene calls are TRBV6-4 and TRBJ1-5; weak D call: TRBD1 (5 bases). Germline CDR1 reads MRHNA; CDR2 reads SNTAGT. The CDR3 has 16 residues. V lost 0 bases, J lost 4 bases, and 13 bases lay in between. CDR3 sequence reads: CASSDSRSSGNQPQHF. The CDR3 DNA reads as TGTGCCAGCAGTGACTCGCGGTCCTCAGGGAATCAGCCCCAGCATTTT.

This chain joins TRBV7-8 and TRBJ2-5, with 14 bases matching TRBD2. The CDR3 extends over 16 amino acids. CDR1 and CDR2 (germline): SGHVS, FQNEAQ. The junction had 3 bases not matched to a gene; V was cut back by 4 bases and J by 2 bases. For the CDR3, the DNA is TGTGCCAGCAGCTCACGGACTAGCGGGGGGCAAGAGACCCAGTACTTC. Protein: CASSSRTSGGQETQYF.

The chain joins TRBV11-2 to TRBJ1-1; D is ambiguous. Germline V gene lookup returns CDR1 SGHAT and CDR2 FQNNGV. CDR3 length: 11 amino acids. Trimming took off 3 bases at V and 4 bases at J, with 3 bases between the two ends. The CDR3 bases are TGTGCCAGCAGCTTCTTCACTGAAGCTTTCTTT. It yields the protein CASSFFTEAFF.

The rearrangement joins TRBV11-2 to TRBJ2-7; 11 bases map to TRBD2. The ends lost 5 bases at V and 4 bases at J; junction bases unmatched: 7. CDR1 SGHAT and CDR2 FQNNGV come from the germline V gene. The CDR3 loop spans 15 amino acids. The CDR3 protein is CASSITSGSLYEQYV. CDR3 DNA: TGTGCCAGCAGCATAACTAGCGGGAGTCTGTACGAGCAGTACGTC.

This clone was seen more than once but under ten times. This chain uses TRBV2 with TRBJ1-4, with a weak D call TRBD1 (6 bases). The V end was cut by 7 bases, the J end by 8 bases, with 11 bases between. The CDR3 has 12 amino acids. Germline V gives CDR1 SNHLY, CDR2 FYNNEI. In DNA, the CDR3 is TGTGCCAGCAACAGGGATCGGGAAAAACTGTTTTTT. Amino acids: CASNRDREKLFF. Full variable domain (rest looked up from reference TRBV2 and TRBJ1-4): EPEVTQTPSHQVTQMGQEVILRCVPISNHLYFYWYRQILGQKVEFLVSFYNNEISEKSEIFDDQFSVERPDGSNFTLKIRSTKLEDSAMYFCASNRDREKLFFGSGTQLSVL.

The chain is built from TRBV28 and TRBJ2-7, with 9 nucleotides matching TRBD1. V lost 4 bases and J lost 4; bases outside the gene matches: 5. The CDR3 is made up of 14 amino acids. CDR1 MDHEN and CDR2 SYDVKM come from the germline V gene. CDR3 sequence reads: CASSSPGQGYEQYV. CDR3 bases: TGTGCCAGCAGTTCCCCGGGACAGGGATACGAGCAGTACGTC.

The gene calls are TRBV6-5 and TRBJ2-1; D unclear. The length of the CDR3 is 12 residues. Trimming removed 0 bases from V and 9 bases from J, with 6 bases in between. Per the germline V gene, CDR1 is MNHEY and CDR2 is SVGAGI. The CDR3: CASSYSRGEQFF. The CDR3, as DNA: TGTGCCAGCAGTTACTCGCGAGGTGAGCAGTTCTTC.

The sample holds one count of this clone. V usage is TRBV5-1 and J usage is TRBJ1-2; D remains unclear. V was shortened by 4 bases and J by 4 bases, with 14 bases between the two germline ends. Germline CDR1 SGHRS, CDR2 YFSETQ. CDR3 size: 14 residues. CDR3 nucleotides: TGCGCCAGCAGCGACTTAGGAAATAGCTATGGCTACACCTTC. Protein product: CASSDLGNSYGYTF. The variable domain in full, completed from reference TRBV5-1 and TRBJ1-2, reads KAGVTQTPRYLIKTRGQQVTLSCSPISGHRSVSWYQQTPGQGLQFLFEYFSETQRNKGNFPGRFSGRQFSNSRSEMNVSTLELGDSALYLCASSDLGNSYGYTFGSGTRLTVV.